What follows are 15 T cell receptor beta chains derived from one specimen sequenced in a study of T-cell reconstitution after alpha-beta-depleted transplantation in children. Preparation of the TCRbeta library involved a method that used unique molecular identifiers. In TCRdb, the PCR reads were re-called with MiXCR into one record per CDR3 protein. The sample holds some 81,000 distinct CDR3 sequences; about 14% are singletons and the top ten take 25% to 35%. Sequencing was performed on PBMCs, mostly from graft donor cells, taken 180 days after TCRalphabeta/CD19-depleted stem cell transplant. Receptors originate from a male patient between 2 and 9 years old who had a stem cell transplant for acute lymphoblastic leukemia, so the T cells may come from the graft donor.

The chain employs TRBV25-1 and TRBJ1-2; D is possibly TRBD1 (5 bases). V lost 1 base to trimming and J lost 4 bases, with 7 bases between them. Germline CDR1 is MGHDK and CDR2 is SYGVNS. The length of the CDR3 is 13 residues. CDR3 protein: CASSEWGLYGYTF. The CDR3 DNA is TGTGCCAGCAGTGAATGGGGACTCTATGGCTACACCTTC.

V usage is TRBV29-1 and J usage is TRBJ2-7; D uncertain. The CDR3 totals 15 residues. Per germline, CDR1 SQVTM and CDR2 ANQGSEA. V was trimmed by 0 bases and J by 0 bases, leaving 12 bases between them. The CDR3 DNA sequence: TGCAGCGTTGAAGATGTGGATCAATCCTCCTACGAGCAGTACTTC. Translation: CSVEDVDQSSYEQYF.

This clonotype was observed a handful of times. The chain employs TRBV19 and TRBJ1-1; D remains unclear. Trimming removed 3 bases at V and 11 bases at J, with 13 bases between. The CDR3 covers 12 residues. Germline CDR1 LNHDA, CDR2 SQIVND (reference sequence). The CDR3 loop is CASSISGEGAFF. CDR3 bases: TGTGCCAGTAGTATTTCTGGGGAAGGCGCTTTCTTT.

This clonotype was observed a handful of times. The chain combines TRBV20-1 with TRBJ2-5, with 8 bases lining up with TRBD2. Germline loops: CDR1 DFQATT, CDR2 SNEGSKA (reference sequence). The CDR3 has 13 amino acids. V gave up 2 bases and J gave up 5 bases; unmatched junction bases: 4. The CDR3 DNA follows: TGCAGTGCTAGAAAGGGCGGGGGGGAGACCCAGTACTTC. Translating it yields CSARKGGGETQYF.

The chain employs TRBV7-6 and TRBJ2-2; TRBD1 agrees at 8 bases. The germline V gene has CDR1 SGHVS and CDR2 FNYEAQ. The CDR3 runs to 17 residues. Trimming cost V 5 bases and J 1 base; bases outside gene matches: 9. CDR3 amino acids: CASSPSPGQGNTGELFF. The CDR3 coding sequence is TGTGCCAGCAGCCCATCCCCAGGACAGGGGAACACCGGGGAGCTGTTTTTT.

The rearrangement uses TRBV7-9 and TRBJ1-2, with 7 bases matching TRBD1. The CDR3 loop spans 13 amino acids. Germline CDR1 and CDR2: SEHNR and FQNEAQ (reference sequence). The V segment lost 4 bases and the J segment 7 bases; nucleotides outside the gene matches: 6. The CDR3 nucleotides are TGTGCCAGCAGCTCCTCAGGGGGAGGTGGCTACACCTTC. It specifies CASSSSGGGGYTF.

This clonotype came up a few times. The chain combines TRBV6-2 or TRBV6-3 with TRBJ1-1; no definite D call. Trimming removed 7 bases from V and 4 bases from J, with 13 bases in between. CDR3 length: 13 amino acids. From germline, CDR1 is MNHEY and CDR2 SVGEGT. This chain's CDR3 is CASINGVGTEAFF. The CDR3 DNA is TGTGCCAGCATCAACGGGGTGGGCACTGAAGCTTTCTTT.

This chain joins TRBV27 and TRBJ1-6, with 8 positions matching TRBD1. The V gene end was trimmed by 4 bases and the J gene end by 7 bases; junction bases not matched to a gene: 12. Looked up from germline, CDR1 is MNHEY and CDR2 is SMNVEV (reference sequence). The CDR3 is 17 amino acids. CDR3 nucleotide sequence: TGTGCCAGCAGTTCCCGGACAGGGATGATAAGGAATTCACCCCTCCACTTT. Its translation: CASSSRTGMIRNSPLHF.

This clonotype has just a few counts. The V and J genes are TRBV7-6 and TRBJ2-7, with 7 positions matching TRBD2. The length of the CDR3 is 17 residues. Germline V gene lookup returns CDR1 SGHVS and CDR2 FNYEAQ. The J segment lost 4 bases and the V segment lost 1 base, leaving 13 bases of the junction unmatched. The CDR3 DNA sequence: TGTGCCAGCAGCTTAGTACCTTCTCGCGGGGGTCAGTACGAGCAGTACTTC. It translates to CASSLVPSRGGQYEQYF.

This clonotype was detected only a few times. CDR3 amino acids: CASSLRVAYEQYF. CDR3 in DNA: TGTGCCAGCAGTCTCAGGGTAGCCTACGAGCAGTACTTC. The rearrangement uses TRBV12-3 or TRBV12-4 and TRBJ2-7, with a weak D call TRBD1 (5 bases). V was shortened by 5 bases and J by 2 bases, with 10 bases between the two germline ends. The CDR3 runs 13 residues.

The table lists this clonotype with many counts. This sequence joins TRBV20-1 and TRBJ2-2; the D call may be TRBD1 or TRBD2 (5 bases each). V lost 6 bases and J lost 5, with 7 bases in between. The length of the CDR3 is 11 residues. Germline V gene lookup returns CDR1 DFQATT and CDR2 SNEGSKA (reference sequence). The CDR3 coding sequence is TGCAGTGCCGAGGGGACCGGGGAGCTGTTTTTT. Its protein is CSAEGTGELFF.

The chain employs TRBV4-3 and TRBJ2-5; tentative D call: TRBD1 (5 bases). Germline CDR1 reads LGHNA; CDR2 reads YSLEER. The CDR3 has 13 residues. Between the trimmed V and J ends, which lost 5 bases and 5 bases, there was a span of 12 bases. The CDR3 DNA is TGCGCCAGCAGCAAGACAGTTATGGAGACCCAGTACTTC. Protein sequence: CASSKTVMETQYF.

The J gene is TRBJ2-5, the V gene TRBV7-3; D ambiguous. Trimming stripped 5 bases from V and 1 base from J, with 8 bases between. Germline assignment: CDR1 SGHTA and CDR2 FQGTGA. The CDR3 runs 13 residues. CDR3 in amino acids: CASSHGPQETQYF. The CDR3 nucleotides read TGTGCCAGCAGCCATGGCCCCCAAGAGACCCAGTACTTC.

This clonotype was counted only a few times. The chain employs TRBV20-1 and TRBJ1-5, with D maybe TRBD1 (5 bases). Per germline, CDR1 DFQATT and CDR2 SNEGSKA (reference sequence). The CDR3 sequence is 13 residues long. V dropped 2 bases and J dropped 0 bases, with 5 bases sitting between them. The DNA of the CDR3 is TGCAGTGCTAGACAGGGTAGCAATCAGCCCCAGCATTTT. Its protein is CSARQGSNQPQHF.

At least ten counts were recorded for this clonotype. The rearrangement uses TRBV6-8 and TRBJ2-2; a possible D gene is TRBD1 (5 bases). The CDR3 is made up of 13 amino acids. The germline gives CDR1 MNHGY, CDR2 SAAAGT. The ends were cut back, 8 bases at V and 7 bases at J, with 14 bases in the middle. The CDR3 here is CASPPRAVGELFF. CDR3 coding DNA: TGTGCCAGCCCCCCCAGGGCCGTCGGGGAGCTGTTTTTT.